This TCR beta chain was sequenced for a study of stem cell transplantation in POMP-related autoinflammatory disease. Study at large: After transplant, neutrophils and platelets showed 100% graft donor chimerism through one year.

Germline loops: CDR1 SGHRS, CDR2 YFSETQ. CDR3 size: 15 residues. Trimming took 0 bases from V and 2 from J; bases not matched to a gene: 4. General study findings and limits: Fewer unique TRB V-J gene pairings were identified in patients with PRAID. In patients with PRAID, every analyzed T-cell subset tended to show lower diversity and higher clonality.

Turning to this clone: Its antigen is still unknown.

Assay used: immunoSEQ multiplex PCR; TCRdb lists only in-frame clones, some missing. Of thousands of clones in the sample, approximately 88% were seen once. The genes are TRBV5-1 and TRBJ2-5; TRBD1 aligns across 7 bases. Sequenced here: CD8+ T cells from PBMCs, sampled after stem cell transplantation. The source is a human patient with POMP-related autoinflammation and immune dysregulation (PRAID). T cells may partly derive from the graft donor. The CDR3 sequence is CASSLAPGQQETQYF. The DNA for the CDR3 is TGCGCCAGCAGCTTGGCGCCGGGACAGCAAGAGACCCAGTACTTC.